This T cell receptor (beta chain) was captured in a study of cytomegalovirus exposure and HLA in healthy donors. To note about this clone: Its target is not known.

Repertoires were generated with immunoSEQ multiplex PCR, while TCRdb's copy carries only in-frame clones and drops some. The data hold roughly 130,000 clones, with around nine tenths observed a single time. Study findings and constraints: Three CMV-associated chains proved CMV antigen-specific in vitro. The authors listed 150 to 200 TCR beta chains as cytomegalovirus-associated.

CDR1 and CDR2 from the germline V gene are SGHAT and FQNNGV. The trim removed 3 bases at V and 2 bases at J, leaving 6 bases unmatched. CDR3 size: 15 residues. The source material was PBMCs. The chain carries TRBV11-2 and TRBJ2-5, with 7 bases identical to TRBD2. The source of this sequence is a man aged 30 to 45 in good health and CMV-seronegative. The CDR3 nucleotides read TGTGCCAGCAGCTTCGTGGGAGGGGAACAAGAGACCCAGTACTTC. The encoded protein is CASSFVGGEQETQYF.